This entry lists 6 T cell receptor beta chains sequenced from one sample in a study of blood T cells in healthy people across ages (dated by TCRdb to 2015 to 2017). Libraries came from 5' RACE. The instrument was an Illumina HiSeq 2500. A second PCR of roughly 7 to 12 cycles was run with a J-beta primer mix and a sample-barcoded 5' primer. TCRdb cleaned the public reads at Q25 with fastp, built clones with MiXCR and kept in-frame beta chains. Rows matching on CDR3 protein sequence are summarized as one entry with the most common DNA and genes. The sample table records about 640,000 distinct CDR3 sequences; approximately 59% of these occur just once. 30% to 40% of the sample lies in the top ten. The specimen sequenced was blood. The receptors here all came from a man between 60 and 75 years old in good health.

The chain combines TRBV20-1 with TRBJ1-2, with TRBD1 as a possible D gene (6 bases). The germline V gene encodes CDR1 DFQATT and CDR2 SNEGSKA (reference sequence). The CDR3 length is 12 residues. The V gene lost 6 bases and the J gene lost 5 bases, with 13 bases spanning the gap. The CDR3 sequence is CSANRDQYGYTF. DNA for the CDR3: TGCAGTGCAAACAGGGACCAGTATGGCTACACCTTC.

This clonotype was found a few times. This sequence joins TRBV7-9 and TRBJ2-1, with 7 bases lining up with TRBD1. The CDR3 covers 15 residues. Germline-derived CDR1 and CDR2 are SEHNR and FQNEAQ (reference sequence). V gave up 0 bases and J gave up 5 bases; unmatched junction bases: 4. CDR3 sequence: CASSLAETGHNEQFF. CDR3 coding DNA: TGTGCCAGCAGCTTAGCAGAGACAGGGCACAATGAGCAGTTCTTC.

This chain links TRBV3-1 with TRBJ2-5, with D uncertain. Trimming cost V 3 bases and J 2 bases, with 13 bases left between them. Germline V gene lookup returns CDR1 LGHDT and CDR2 YNNKEL (reference sequence). The CDR3 has 15 residues. The CDR3 region is CASSQAGVHQETQYF. The DNA of the CDR3 is TGTGCCAGCAGCCAGGCCGGTGTTCATCAAGAGACCCAGTACTTC.

This clonotype was detected a few times. The DNA of the CDR3 is TGTGCCAGCAGCCTACGGGACAGTGAAGCTTTCTTT. This translates into CASSLRDSEAFF. The J gene is TRBJ1-1, the V gene TRBV7-2, with TRBD1 matching over 7 bases. Trimming removed 5 bases from V and 7 bases from J; junction bases left unmatched: 4. The CDR3 spans 12 residues. Germline CDR1 SGHTA, CDR2 FQGNSA.

This clonotype has a handful of counts. A clone one base away is much larger, so this may be a read error. The CDR3 loop is CASSPDVVRGPDTQYF. The CDR3 DNA reads as TGTGCCAGCTCACCAGACGTGGTGAGGGGCCCAGATACGCAGTATTTT. J is TRBJ2-3 and V is TRBV18; D tentatively fits TRBD1 or TRBD2 (5 bases each). The germline gives CDR1 KGHSH, CDR2 LQKENI. Trimming took off 2 bases at V and 4 bases at J, with 16 bases between the two ends. The CDR3 totals 16 residues.

The chain carries TRBV20-1 and TRBJ1-2, with 9 bases that match TRBD1. J lost 6 bases, V lost 0 bases, and 11 bases had no gene match. Germline lookup yields CDR1 DFQATT and CDR2 SNEGSKA (reference sequence). This CDR3 has 16 amino acids. CDR3 DNA sequence: TGCAGTGCTAGAGATTTCGGACAGGGGATAATCGATGGCTACACCTTC. It is translated as CSARDFGQGIIDGYTF.